This T cell receptor (beta chain) came from a study of cytomegalovirus exposure and HLA in healthy donors. Study-wide points: The classifier, whose performance was assessed in both the original and validation cohorts, reportedly diagnosed cytomegalovirus status with high specificity and sensitivity.

The donors comprised healthy bone marrow donors. Whereas donors were nominally healthy upon sampling, unrecorded immune exposures were probable. A word on this clone: Antigen specificity is unknown.

Germline V gene data show CDR1 as SGDLS and CDR2 as YYNGEE. CDR3 length: 15 amino acids. V lost 4 bases and J 3 bases, leaving 11 bases between the germline ends. The PCR employed 60 Vbeta primers together with 13 Jbeta primers. Repertoires were generated with immunoSEQ multiplex PCR, while TCRdb's copy carries only in-frame clones and drops some. Among roughly 160,000 clones listed, 80% were seen once. The TCR sequence derives from a young man in good health and CMV-seropositive. The V gene is TRBV9, the J gene TRBJ1-6; the D is unclear. Sequencing was carried out using PBMCs. The CDR3 sequence is CASSPSASYNSPLHF. CDR3 DNA sequence: TGTGCCAGCAGCCCTTCCGCCAGCTATAATTCACCCCTCCACTTT.